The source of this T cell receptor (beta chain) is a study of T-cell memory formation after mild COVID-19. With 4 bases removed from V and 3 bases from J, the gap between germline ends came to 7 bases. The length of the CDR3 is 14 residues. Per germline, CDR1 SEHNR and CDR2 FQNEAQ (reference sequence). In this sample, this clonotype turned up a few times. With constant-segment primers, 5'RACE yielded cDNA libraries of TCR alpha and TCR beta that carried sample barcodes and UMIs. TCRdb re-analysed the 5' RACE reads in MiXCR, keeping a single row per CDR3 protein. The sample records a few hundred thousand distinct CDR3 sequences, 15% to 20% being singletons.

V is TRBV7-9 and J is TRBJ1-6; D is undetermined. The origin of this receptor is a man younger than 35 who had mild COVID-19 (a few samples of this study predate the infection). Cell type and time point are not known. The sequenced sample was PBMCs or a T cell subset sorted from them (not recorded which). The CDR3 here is CASSSAYYNSPLHF. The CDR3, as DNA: TGTGCCAGCAGCTCGGCCTACTATAATTCACCCCTCCACTTT. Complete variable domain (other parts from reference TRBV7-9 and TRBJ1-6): DTGVSQNPRHKITKRGQNVTFRCDPISEHNRLYWYRQTLGQGPEFLTYFQNEAQLEKSRLLSDRFSAERPKGSFSTLEIQRTEQGDSAMYLCASSSAYYNSPLHFGNGTRLTVT.